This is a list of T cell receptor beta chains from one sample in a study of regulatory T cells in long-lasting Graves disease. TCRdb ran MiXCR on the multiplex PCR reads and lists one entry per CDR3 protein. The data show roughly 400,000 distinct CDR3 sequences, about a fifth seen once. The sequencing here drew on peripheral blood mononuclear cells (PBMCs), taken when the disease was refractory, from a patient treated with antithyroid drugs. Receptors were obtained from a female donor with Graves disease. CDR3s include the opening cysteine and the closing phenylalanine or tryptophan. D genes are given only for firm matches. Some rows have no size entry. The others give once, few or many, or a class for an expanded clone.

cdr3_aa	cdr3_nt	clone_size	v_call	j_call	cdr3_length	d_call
CASSTGTEQYF	TGTGCCAGCAGTACAGGAACCGAGCAGTACTTC	many	TRBV2	TRBJ2-7	11	.
CSVDGGLTDTQYF	TGCAGCGTTGACGGAGGGCTTACAGATACGCAGTATTTT	once	TRBV29-1	TRBJ2-3	13	.
CASSWGLRSGNTIYF	TGTGCCAGCAGCTGGGGACTCCGCTCTGGAAACACCATATATTTT	.	TRBV7-2	TRBJ1-3	15	.
CSARDLRGASNYEQYF	TGCAGTGCTAGAGATTTAAGGGGAGCAAGCAACTACGAGCAGTACTTC	.	TRBV20-1	TRBJ2-7	16	.
CASSLELAGSSYEQYF	TGTGCCAGCAGCTTAGAATTGGCCGGAAGCTCCTACGAGCAGTACTTC	few	TRBV11-2	TRBJ2-7	16	.
CASSLSASGANTGELFF	TGTGCCAGCAGCTTAAGTGCCAGCGGAGCTAACACCGGGGAGCTGTTTTTT	few	TRBV7-3	TRBJ2-2	17	.
CASSLARAGSSYNSPLHF	TGTGCCAGCAGCTTGGCCAGGGCAGGGAGCTCCTATAATTCACCCCTCCACTTT	once	TRBV5-6	TRBJ1-6	18	.
CASELAGEGTGELFF	TGCGCCAGCGAACTAGCGGGAGAGGGTACCGGGGAGCTGTTTTTT	.	TRBV5-1	TRBJ2-2	15	TRBD2
CSASWTQYEQYF	TGCAGTGCCTCATGGACTCAATACGAGCAGTACTTC	.	TRBV20-1	TRBJ2-7	12	.
CAWNSASNQPQHF	TGTGCCTGGAATTCAGCCAGCAATCAGCCCCAGCATTTT	many	TRBV30	TRBJ1-5	13	.
CASSLAGQGGWNTEAFF	TGCGCCAGCAGCTTGGCCGGGCAGGGAGGATGGAACACTGAAGCTTTCTTT	.	TRBV5-1	TRBJ1-1	17	.
CASREGAGTSYEQYF	TGTGCCAGCCGAGAAGGGGCAGGTACTTCCTACGAGCAGTACTTC	.	TRBV12-3/TRBV12-4	TRBJ2-7	15	.
CASSFRNGAGELFF	TGTGCCAGCAGTTTTCGTAATGGGGCCGGGGAGCTGTTTTTT	many	TRBV12-3/TRBV12-4	TRBJ2-2	14	.
CASSLAGEVGYEQYF	TGTGCCAGCAGTTTAGCGGGAGAAGTTGGCTACGAGCAGTACTTC	many	TRBV6-2/TRBV6-3	TRBJ2-7	15	TRBD2
CASSLGERGPGELFF	TGTGCCAGCAGCTTGGGCGAGCGAGGCCCCGGGGAGCTGTTTTTT	.	TRBV5-4	TRBJ2-2	15	.
CASRPGVANTEAFF	TGTGCCAGCCGACCAGGGGTGGCGAACACTGAAGCTTTCTTT	few	TRBV9	TRBJ1-1	14	.
CASSLPTWGGPYTGELFF	TGTGCCAGCAGTTTACCCACTTGGGGGGGACCCTACACCGGGGAGCTGTTTTTT	many	TRBV27	TRBJ2-2	18	TRBD2
CASSRDSSYEQYF	TGTGCCAGCAGTAGGGACAGCTCCTACGAGCAGTACTTC	many	TRBV12-3/TRBV12-4	TRBJ2-7	13	TRBD1
CASSTRFQPQHF	TGTGCCAGCAGTACCCGTTTCCAGCCCCAGCATTTT	many	TRBV12-3/TRBV12-4	TRBJ1-5	12	.
CSTPGSTGGYTF	TGCAGCACCCCCGGATCCACGGGGGGCTACACCTTC	few	TRBV29-1	TRBJ1-2	12	.
CSVVGVSPGYTF	TGCAGCGTTGTCGGCGTTTCACCGGGCTACACCTTC	.	TRBV29-1	TRBJ1-2	12	.
CASSQDLWDYRGWGGYTF	TGCGCCAGCAGCCAAGACCTCTGGGACTACAGGGGATGGGGGGGCTACACCTTC	.	TRBV4-1	TRBJ1-2	18	TRBD1
CASSYPSLWKYF	TGTGCCAGCAGTTACCCGAGCCTATGGAAGTACTTC	.	TRBV6-5	TRBJ2-7	12	.
CASSYGRNGNQETQYF	TGTGCCAGCAGTTATGGAAGAAACGGAAACCAAGAGACCCAGTACTTC	many	TRBV6-2/TRBV6-3	TRBJ2-5	16	.
CASSLDEPRVRGDNEQYF	TGTGCCAGCAGCTTAGATGAGCCCAGGGTCCGCGGGGATAACGAGCAGTACTTC	many	TRBV7-2	TRBJ2-7	18	.
CASSVRTESNQPQHF	TGTGCCAGCAGTGTACGGACGGAGAGCAATCAGCCCCAGCATTTT	many	TRBV12-3/TRBV12-4	TRBJ1-5	15	.
CASRLQGASPLHF	TGTGCCAGCAGACTACAGGGGGCGTCGCCCCTCCACTTT	.	TRBV12-3/TRBV12-4	TRBJ1-6	13	TRBD1
CASSFEAEAFF	TGTGCCAGCAGCTTCGAAGCTGAAGCTTTCTTT	many	TRBV7-9	TRBJ1-1	11	.
CASSEGSEANVLTF	TGTGCCAGCAGTGAAGGTAGTGAAGCCAACGTCCTGACTTTC	.	TRBV6-1	TRBJ2-6	14	.
CAWSVWGQVNTEAFF	TGTGCCTGGAGTGTATGGGGACAGGTGAACACTGAAGCTTTCTTT	many	TRBV30	TRBJ1-1	15	TRBD1
CASSSPSGGTYEQYF	TGTGCCAGCAGTTCGCCTAGCGGGGGGACCTACGAGCAGTACTTC	many	TRBV28	TRBJ2-7	15	TRBD2
CSARERQGPNTEAFF	TGCAGTGCTAGAGAGAGACAGGGCCCGAACACTGAAGCTTTCTTT	.	TRBV20-1	TRBJ1-1	15	TRBD1
CASSLQRDHWAFF	TGTGCCAGCAGCTTACAAAGGGACCACTGGGCTTTCTTT	many	TRBV11-2	TRBJ1-1	13	.
CASSLGTGPVDIQYF	TGCGCCAGCAGCTTGGGGACAGGGCCAGTGGACATTCAGTACTTC	.	TRBV5-1	TRBJ2-4	15	TRBD1
CASSLEYGRAYEQYF	TGTGCCAGCAGCTTGGAATATGGGAGGGCCTACGAGCAGTACTTC	few	TRBV5-4	TRBJ2-7	15	TRBD2
CASSLGTSAETQYF	TGTGCCAGCAGTTTAGGGACATCCGCGGAGACCCAGTACTTC	many	TRBV12-3/TRBV12-4	TRBJ2-5	14	.
CASSRDLGGISYNEQFF	TGCGCCAGCAGCCGAGATCTCGGAGGGATCTCCTACAATGAGCAGTTCTTC	.	TRBV4-3	TRBJ2-1	17	.
CASSLGLAGGRQNNEQFF	TGTGCCAGCAGCTTAGGACTAGCGGGAGGGCGGCAGAACAATGAGCAGTTCTTC	.	TRBV11-2	TRBJ2-1	18	TRBD2
CSAHRVGWGYTF	TGCAGCGCCCACAGAGTTGGCTGGGGCTACACCTTC	few	TRBV29-1	TRBJ1-2	12	.
CASTPPGLAVHITQYF	TGTGCCAGCACCCCCCCTGGACTAGCGGTTCATATTACGCAGTATTTT	.	TRBV12-3/TRBV12-4	TRBJ2-3	16	TRBD2
CASSMTAGISYEQYF	TGTGCCAGTAGTATGACGGCGGGAATCTCCTACGAGCAGTACTTC	few	TRBV19	TRBJ2-7	15	.
CASSSRTLSSYEQYF	TGTGCCAGTAGTAGCCGGACGTTGAGCTCCTACGAGCAGTACTTC	.	TRBV19	TRBJ2-7	15	.
CSARGWTEAFF	TGCAGTGCTAGGGGGTGGACTGAAGCTTTCTTT	few	TRBV20-1	TRBJ1-1	11	.
CASSPTQGYWETQYF	TGTGCCAGCAGCCCCACACAGGGCTATTGGGAGACCCAGTACTTC	few	TRBV7-2	TRBJ2-5	15	.
CAVRSGSWEQYF	TGTGCCGTTAGGAGCGGGAGCTGGGAGCAGTACTTC	.	TRBV6-1	TRBJ2-7	12	TRBD2
CASSYSFTLRGNQPQHF	TGTGCCAGCAGTTACTCCTTCACCTTAAGGGGCAATCAGCCCCAGCATTTT	few	TRBV6-5	TRBJ1-5	17	.
CASSHGSGVSRKTQYF	TGTGCCAGCAGCCACGGGAGCGGCGTTTCGCGAAAGACCCAGTACTTC	few	TRBV4-1	TRBJ2-5	16	.
CASSVGLGNTIYF	TGTGCCAGCAGCGTGGGATTGGGAAACACCATATATTTT	.	TRBV7-3	TRBJ1-3	13	.
CASSRNRGRGETQYF	TGTGCCAGCAGCCGGAACAGGGGGCGCGGAGAGACCCAGTACTTC	.	TRBV7-9	TRBJ2-5	15	TRBD1